This T cell receptor (beta chain) emerged from a study of long-term antiretroviral therapy in people with HIV. Findings and limits, study-wide: Pre-ART expanded TRB clones stayed dominant throughout, though often decreasing after ART. Specimen acquisition occurred between about 2004 and 2017, potentially under older ART regimens.

Germline values: CDR1 LNHDA, CDR2 SQIVND (reference sequence). The trim removed 7 bases at V and 6 bases at J, leaving 12 bases unmatched. The CDR3 covers 14 residues. A v3.0 immunoSEQ assay was performed at survey level. Profiled with immunoSEQ multiplex PCR; TCRdb holds only in-frame clones, not every one. The sample consists of 30,000 to 40,000 clones, 83% of them appearing once. Treatment locations for all participants with HIV were in the United States. Remarks on this clone: No antigen is known for it.

This clonotype originated in a man aged 18 to 30 with HIV. This chain links TRBV19 with TRBJ2-7, with 7 bases aligning to TRBD2. The sample here was unsorted PBMCs, taken 0.4 years before starting antiretroviral therapy. As DNA, the CDR3 is TGTGCCAGTACCTCCCAAATCTCTAGCGGCGAGCAGTACTTC. Translation: CASTSQISSGEQYF.